These 22 T cell receptor beta chains originate from one sample sequenced in a study of blood T cell repertoires in COVID-19. Clones were sequenced by immunoSEQ multiplex PCR, and TCRdb holds only the in-frame ones, with some missing. The table includes about 290,000 clones, around 85% detected once. Sequencing was performed on peripheral blood. Receptors were obtained from a woman aged 45-60 years with active or convalescent COVID-19.

This clone has a single count. This chain joins TRBV19 and TRBJ1-1; 7 bases are a match to TRBD1. The V and J ends lost 5 bases and 1 base, in that order; junction bases with no gene match: 7. The V gene's germline CDR1 is LNHDA and CDR2 SQIVND (reference sequence). The CDR3 runs 15 residues. The CDR3, as DNA: TGTGCCAGTAGTCCGGACAGGACGAGGAACACTGAAGCTTTCTTT. Amino acid sequence: CASSPDRTRNTEAFF. Complete variable domain (other parts from reference TRBV19 and TRBJ1-1): DGGITQSPKYLFRKEGQNVTLSCEQNLNHDAMYWYRQDPGQGLRLIYYSQIVNDFQKGDIAEGYSVSREKKESFPLTVTSAQKNPTAFYLCASSPDRTRNTEAFFGQGTRLTVV.

The chain recombines TRBV10-3 with TRBJ2-1; TRBD1 might be the D (6 bases). The V gene's germline CDR1 is ENHRY and CDR2 SYGVKD. The CDR3 has 17 residues. V shed 0 bases and J shed 0 bases, with 12 bases lying between them. The CDR3 DNA is TGTGCCATCAGTGAGTCGACGCCAGGGGCCTCCTACAATGAGCAGTTCTTC. Amino acids: CAISESTPGASYNEQFF.

The V gene is TRBV3-1 (or the pseudogene TRBV3-2), the J gene TRBJ2-2; 11 positions agree with TRBD2. Germline V gives CDR1 LGHDT, CDR2 YNNKEL (reference sequence). The CDR3 spans 16 residues. With 1 base clipped from V and 5 bases from J, the junction kept 3 bases outside the gene matches. CDR3 coding DNA: TGTGCCAGCAGCCAAGTTAGCGGGAGGGGGACCGGGGAGCTGTTTTTT. Translation: CASSQVSGRGTGELFF.

This clone was seen just once. The chain is built from TRBV7-9 and TRBJ1-4; possibly TRBD1 for D (6 bases). V lost 3 bases and J lost 4, with 9 bases in between. CDR3 length: 14 residues. Per germline, CDR1 SEHNR and CDR2 FQNEAQ (reference sequence). CDR3 DNA: TGTGCCAGCAGCTTGGGACAATTTAATGAAAAACTGTTTTTT. This codes for CASSLGQFNEKLFF.

This rearrangement joins TRBV4-2 to TRBJ2-7; a possible D gene is TRBD2 (5 bases). This CDR3 contains 14 residues. V was clipped by 0 bases and J by 7 bases, with 13 bases between them. The germline V gene encodes CDR1 LGHNA and CDR2 YNFKEQ. The chain's CDR3 is CASSQDPTILEQYF. CDR3 nucleotide sequence: TGTGCCAGCAGCCAAGACCCGACTATATTAGAGCAGTACTTC.

The chain couples TRBV30 to TRBJ1-1, with 8 nucleotides matching TRBD1. Germline V gene lookup returns CDR1 GTSNPN and CDR2 SVGIG (reference sequence). J was trimmed by 1 base and V by 3 bases; bases with no gene match: 4. The CDR3 has 14 residues. CDR3 amino acids: CAWRRDRRNTEAFF. The CDR3 DNA reads as TGTGCCTGGAGAAGGGACAGGAGGAACACTGAAGCTTTCTTT.

The chain combines TRBV18 with TRBJ1-2; 12 positions match TRBD1. V lost 3 bases, J lost 9 bases, and 5 bases stayed unmatched. Germline V lookup: CDR1 KGHSH, CDR2 LQKENI. This CDR3 has 14 residues. The CDR3 DNA follows: TGTGCCAGCTCACCCGGGACAGGGGGCGTCAGCTACACCTTC. Translation: CASSPGTGGVSYTF.

This clone was observed a single time. The rearrangement uses TRBV9 and TRBJ2-4, with TRBD2 matching 14 bases. This CDR3 is 15 amino acids long. Germline lookup yields CDR1 SGDLS and CDR2 YYNGEE. J lost 14 bases, V lost 0 bases, and 7 bases had no gene match. CDR3 nucleotide sequence: TGTGCCAGCAGCGTAGGGACTAGCGGGAGGCGGGGCAAGTACTTC. Amino acids: CASSVGTSGRRGKYF.

This chain connects TRBV28 to TRBJ1-5; TRBD1 matches 9 bases. V gave up 3 bases and J gave up 6 bases; unmatched junction bases: 6. Germline V gene data show CDR1 as MDHEN and CDR2 as SYDVKM. The CDR3 totals 15 residues. The DNA of the CDR3 is TGTGCCAGCAGTTTTGGGACAGGGTCCATTCAGCCCCAGCATTTT. Amino acid sequence: CASSFGTGSIQPQHF.

This chain joins TRBV28 and TRBJ2-7; perhaps TRBD1 as D (6 bases). The CDR3 has 15 residues. Trimming removed 6 bases from V and 7 bases from J, with 22 bases in between. Germline values: CDR1 MDHEN, CDR2 SYDVKM. The CDR3 bases are TGTGCCAGCAGCCGAAGACAGGACCCTTTCGGGGAGCAGTACTTC. This gives the protein CASSRRQDPFGEQYF. The full variable domain, its missing parts supplied by reference TRBV28 and TRBJ2-7, is DVKVTQSSRYLVKRTGEKVFLECVQDMDHENMFWYRQDPGLGLRLIYFSYDVKMKEKGDIPEGYSVSREKKERFSLILESASTNQTSMYLCASSRRQDPFGEQYFGPGTRLTVT.

This chain connects TRBV5-8 to TRBJ2-3; D uncertain. The germline V and J ends were trimmed by 4 bases and 0 bases, with 12 bases remaining between them. Germline V gene lookup returns CDR1 SGHTS and CDR2 YDEGEE. This CDR3 has 15 residues. The CDR3 is CASSPEQISTDTQYF. The CDR3, as DNA: TGTGCCAGCAGCCCCGAACAGATTAGCACAGATACGCAGTATTTT.

The chain couples TRBV7-8 to TRBJ1-5, with TRBD1 as a possible D gene (6 bases). This CDR3 region has 16 residues. CDR1 is SGHVS, CDR2 FQNEAQ, per germline. V lost 4 bases to trimming and J lost 3 bases, with 16 bases between them. CDR3 amino acids: CASSYGQLGANQPQHF. As DNA, the CDR3 is TGTGCCAGCAGCTATGGACAGTTAGGGGCCAATCAGCCCCAGCATTTT. Full variable domain (remainder filled in from reference TRBV7-8 and TRBJ1-5): GAGVSQSPRYKVAKRGQDVALRCDPISGHVSLFWYQQALGQGPEFLTYFQNEAQLDKSGLPSDRFFAERPEGSVSTLKIQRTQQEDSAVYLCASSYGQLGANQPQHFGDGTRLSIL.

V is TRBV9 and J is TRBJ2-7; TRBD2 aligns across 7 bases. Germline V lookup: CDR1 SGDLS, CDR2 YYNGEE. V lost 4 bases, J lost 5 bases, and 12 bases stayed unmatched. The CDR3 loop spans 15 amino acids. CDR3 loop: CASSREAGTRNEQYF. CDR3 nucleotides: TGTGCCAGCAGCCGGGAGGCGGGAACCCGCAACGAGCAGTACTTC.

V is TRBV5-6 and J is TRBJ1-1; D ambiguous. Trimming took 0 bases from V and 1 from J, leaving 13 bases between them. The CDR3 is 16 residues long. Germline V gene sequence: CDR1 SGHDT, CDR2 YYEEEE. CDR3 nucleotide sequence: TGTGCCAGCAGCTTGGTGAGCCACTCGGGGAACACTGAAGCTTTCTTT. Its protein is CASSLVSHSGNTEAFF.

The rearrangement links TRBV5-1 to TRBJ1-2; a weak D match, TRBD1 (6 bases). The CDR3 spans 13 residues. Between the trimmed V and J ends, which lost 4 bases and 5 bases, there was a span of 12 bases. Germline CDR1 reads SGHRS; CDR2 reads YFSETQ. The CDR3 spells CASSPTGEYGYTF. The DNA of the CDR3 is TGCGCCAGCAGCCCGACAGGCGAATATGGCTACACCTTC.

This chain joins TRBV25-1 and TRBJ2-7; 11 bases align to TRBD2. Germline V gene sequence: CDR1 MGHDK, CDR2 SYGVNS. This CDR3 has 14 amino acids. V shed 10 bases, J shed 0 bases, and the junction held 5 bases outside the gene matches. The CDR3 sequence: CATLGLAASYEQYF. In DNA form, the CDR3 reads TGTGCCACCTTGGGACTAGCGGCCTCCTACGAGCAGTACTTC.

The genes are TRBV9 and TRBJ2-5, with D unresolved. This CDR3 has 14 residues. Per the germline V gene, CDR1 is SGDLS and CDR2 is YYNGEE. Trimming removed 5 bases at V and 4 bases at J, with 15 bases between. The CDR3 sequence: CASSPGGLIETQYF. Here the CDR3 DNA reads TGTGCCAGCAGTCCTGGTGGGCTGATAGAGACCCAGTACTTC.

The genes are TRBV29-1 and TRBJ2-3, with D possibly TRBD1 on 5 matching bases. The CDR3 is made up of 16 amino acids. In germline, CDR1 is SQVTM, CDR2 ANQGSEA. With 1 base removed from V and 0 bases from J, the gap between germline ends came to 14 bases. The CDR3: CSVEGTSTASTDTQYF. The CDR3 DNA reads as TGCAGCGTTGAAGGGACCTCGACAGCTAGCACAGATACGCAGTATTTT.

The V gene is TRBV6-5, the J gene TRBJ2-5; D gene unclear. Germline V gives CDR1 MNHEY, CDR2 SVGAGI. The V and J ends lost 2 bases and 4 bases respectively, with 14 bases between them. The CDR3 contains 15 residues. CDR3 in DNA: TGTGCCAGCAGTTACCGAGCAGTCGGGTCAGAGACCCAGTACTTC. The encoded protein is CASSYRAVGSETQYF.

The rearrangement uses TRBV28 and TRBJ1-4; 8 nucleotides line up with TRBD1. Germline assignment: CDR1 MDHEN and CDR2 SYDVKM. The CDR3 contains 12 residues. V lost 6 bases and J lost 9; bases outside the gene matches: 3. CDR3 sequence: CASRDRVQKLFF. Written as DNA, the CDR3 is TGTGCCAGCAGGGACAGGGTTCAAAAACTGTTTTTT.

The V and J genes are TRBV2 and TRBJ2-3, with 8 bases that match TRBD2. The CDR3 consists of 15 residues. Germline CDR1 SNHLY, CDR2 FYNNEI. V was clipped by 6 bases and J by 2 bases; unmatched bases: 7. CDR3 in amino acids: CASRELAEITDTQYF. CDR3 DNA: TGTGCCAGCAGAGAACTAGCGGAGATCACAGATACGCAGTATTTT.

J is TRBJ1-5 and V is TRBV27, with unresolved D. This CDR3 region has 13 residues. The ends were cut back, 2 bases at V and 4 bases at J, with 6 bases in the middle. Germline V lookup: CDR1 MNHEY, CDR2 SMNVEV (reference sequence). As DNA, the CDR3 is TGTGCCAGCAGTTTAAAGAGAAATCAGCCCCAGCATTTT. It is translated as CASSLKRNQPQHF.